The 21 T cell receptor beta chains below come from one sample, sequenced in a study of cytomegalovirus exposure and HLA in healthy donors. The PCR was carried out with 60 Vbeta primers and 13 Jbeta primers. Profiling relied on immunoSEQ multiplex PCR, and the TCRdb table lists in-frame clones only, not all of them. In the table there are over 100,000 clones, 78% of which are singletons. The sample was PBMCs. The receptors shown here come from a woman in her twenties or thirties in good health and CMV-seropositive.

This clone is a singleton in its sample. The V gene is TRBV4-3, the J gene TRBJ2-7; TRBD1 aligns across 7 bases. This CDR3 comprises 14 residues. Germline lookup yields CDR1 LGHNA and CDR2 YSLEER. Trimming cost V 3 bases and J 6 bases; bases outside gene matches: 8. As DNA, the CDR3 is TGCGCCAGCAGCCAGAGGCAGGGGGTTCCCGAGCAGTACTTC. Translating it yields CASSQRQGVPEQYF.

The chain joins TRBV5-1 to TRBJ2-1; tentative D call: TRBD2 (6 bases). CDR3 size: 15 residues. V gave up 1 base and J gave up 2 bases, with 10 bases separating them. Germline CDR1 is SGHRS and CDR2 is YFSETQ. The CDR3, as DNA: TGCGCCAGCAGCTTGCAAGCGGGCGCCTACAATGAGCAGTTCTTC. Translated: CASSLQAGAYNEQFF.

The rearrangement uses TRBV28 and TRBJ2-4, with 8 nucleotides matching TRBD2. Germline V lookup: CDR1 MDHEN, CDR2 SYDVKM. V lost 5 bases and J lost 7; bases outside the gene matches: 13. This CDR3 is 16 amino acids long. The CDR3 is CASSPAGGRDFNIQYF. The CDR3 nucleotides read TGTGCCAGCAGTCCCGCGGGGGGCCGGGATTTTAACATTCAGTACTTC. The whole variable domain, filled in from reference TRBV28 and TRBJ2-4, reads DVKVTQSSRYLVKRTGEKVFLECVQDMDHENMFWYRQDPGLGLRLIYFSYDVKMKEKGDIPEGYSVSREKKERFSLILESASTNQTSMYLCASSPAGGRDFNIQYFGAGTRLSVL.

This chain connects TRBV7-5 to TRBJ2-1; the D segment call TRBD2 is taken from the table without a DNA check. TRBV7-5 counts as a pseudogene. The CDR3 covers 18 residues. DNA of the CDR3: TGTGTCCCACCGACGAGCGGGGGGAATCGGCCCTCCTACAATGAGCAGTTCTTC. This translates into CVPPTSGGNRPSYNEQFF.

CDR3 protein: CASSLEVDRAKKLFF. The DNA of the CDR3 is TGCGCCAGCAGCTTGGAAGTGGACAGGGCGAAAAAACTGTTTTTT. The rearrangement uses TRBV5-1 and TRBJ1-4, with 8 positions matching TRBD1. The germline V gene encodes CDR1 SGHRS and CDR2 YFSETQ. After removal of 0 bases from V and 9 bases from J, the junction contained 7 bases not matched to a gene. This CDR3 region has 15 residues. Filled out from reference TRBV5-1 and TRBJ1-4, the complete variable domain reads KAGVTQTPRYLIKTRGQQVTLSCSPISGHRSVSWYQQTPGQGLQFLFEYFSETQRNKGNFPGRFSGRQFSNSRSEMNVSTLELGDSALYLCASSLEVDRAKKLFFGSGTQLSVL.

V usage is TRBV4-1 and J usage is TRBJ2-1; 7 positions agree with TRBD2. The V gene end was trimmed by 0 bases and the J gene end by 0 bases; junction bases not matched to a gene: 5. CDR1 and CDR2 from the germline V gene are MGHRA and YSYEKL. The CDR3 extends over 17 amino acids. CDR3 region: CASSQEAGSSSYNEQFF. CDR3 DNA: TGCGCCAGCAGCCAAGAAGCGGGATCAAGCTCCTACAATGAGCAGTTCTTC.

This clone was seen a few times. The chain combines TRBV2 with TRBJ1-5; 8 nucleotides line up with TRBD1. V lost 6 bases to trimming and J lost 6 bases; unmatched junction nucleotides: 10. The CDR3 covers 15 residues. Germline V gene data show CDR1 as SNHLY and CDR2 as FYNNEI. CDR3 sequence: CASSPTGGNGQPQHF. The CDR3 region has the DNA TGTGCCAGCAGCCCCACAGGGGGAAATGGTCAGCCCCAGCATTTT.

This clone was seen a handful of times. This chain uses TRBV5-1 with TRBJ1-3; possibly TRBD1 for D (6 bases). Trimming took 0 bases from V and 2 from J, leaving 12 bases between them. This CDR3 region has 16 residues. Germline V gene sequence: CDR1 SGHRS, CDR2 YFSETQ. CDR3 in DNA: TGCGCCAGCAGCTTGGTGGGCAGGGGCACTGGAAACACCATATATTTT. It translates to CASSLVGRGTGNTIYF.

The V gene is TRBV6-6, the J gene TRBJ2-7, with D perhaps matching TRBD2 (7 bases). The V gene lost 0 bases and the J gene lost 6 bases, with 18 bases spanning the gap. The germline V gene has CDR1 MNHNY and CDR2 SVGAGI (reference sequence). The length of the CDR3 is 16 residues. The CDR3 nucleotides are TGTGCCAGCAGTTACTCGAATCTCGGCGGGGGCGTCGAGCAGTACTTC. The encoded protein is CASSYSNLGGGVEQYF.

V usage is TRBV5-6 and J usage is TRBJ1-1; D not certain. The V end lost 1 base, the J end lost 5 bases, and 12 bases lay between the germline ends. The V gene's germline CDR1 is SGHDT and CDR2 YYEEEE. The CDR3 totals 14 residues. The CDR3 DNA follows: TGTGCCAGCAGCTTGTACCGCAGCGGGACTGAAGCTTTCTTT. Translation gives CASSLYRSGTEAFF.

This chain joins TRBV7-9 and TRBJ1-1, with 7 bases fitting TRBD1. The CDR3 consists of 16 residues. With 6 bases clipped from V and 0 bases from J, the junction kept 10 bases outside the gene matches. Germline CDR1 SEHNR, CDR2 FQNEAQ (reference sequence). The CDR3 region has the DNA TGTGCCAGCAGTTCTCCCGGAGGGGGCATGAACACTGAAGCTTTCTTT. Residues: CASSSPGGGMNTEAFF.

In DNA form, the CDR3 reads TGTGCCAGCAGTTACTCGGGGGGGTACAATGAGCAGTTCTTC. It translates to CASSYSGGYNEQFF. J is TRBJ2-1 and V is TRBV6-5, with 7 bases matching TRBD2. Germline lookup yields CDR1 MNHEY and CDR2 SVGAGI. This CDR3 contains 14 residues. Losses at the gene ends were 0 bases for V and 4 bases for J; bases not matched to a gene: 0.

V usage is TRBV2 and J usage is TRBJ1-1; the match to TRBD1 covers 8 bases. Germline CDR1 reads SNHLY; CDR2 reads FYNNEI. V trimming: 3 bases; J trimming: 8 bases; junction bases outside the gene matches: 8. The CDR3 contains 14 residues. CDR3 sequence: CASSETGADGEAFF. The CDR3 DNA reads as TGTGCCAGCAGTGAGACAGGGGCCGATGGGGAAGCTTTCTTT. The whole variable domain, remainder taken from reference TRBV2 and TRBJ1-1, is EPEVTQTPSHQVTQMGQEVILRCVPISNHLYFYWYRQILGQKVEFLVSFYNNEISEKSEIFDDQFSVERPDGSNFTLKIRSTKLEDSAMYFCASSETGADGEAFFGQGTRLTVV.

This clone was detected a few times. This chain uses TRBV7-9 with TRBJ1-1, with a weak D call TRBD1 (5 bases). Looked up from germline, CDR1 is SEHNR and CDR2 is FQNEAQ (reference sequence). This CDR3 has 15 amino acids. V was trimmed by 5 bases and J by 4 bases, leaving 17 bases between them. CDR3 protein: CASSLGRGGGTEAFF. DNA for the CDR3: TGTGCCAGCAGCCTGGGTAGGGGCGGGGGCACTGAAGCTTTCTTT.

This clone showed up just a few times. The chain has TRBV18 and TRBJ1-2; D call uncertain. In germline, CDR1 is KGHSH, CDR2 LQKENI. Trimming removed 1 base at V and 0 bases at J, with 9 bases between. This CDR3 has 15 residues. As DNA, the CDR3 is TGTGCCAGCTCACCACTCGGAGACGCTAACTATGGCTACACCTTC. Encoded protein: CASSPLGDANYGYTF.

The rearrangement uses TRBV5-4 and TRBJ2-1; no clear D gene. Trimming left V 7 bases short and J 3 bases short, with 17 bases between. The CDR3 is made up of 15 amino acids. Germline CDR1 reads SGHNT; CDR2 reads YYREEE (reference sequence). CDR3 sequence: CASQRLTDFYNEQFF. DNA for the CDR3: TGTGCCAGCCAGCGCCTGACCGACTTCTACAATGAGCAGTTCTTC.

The chain carries TRBV10-3 and TRBJ2-7, with 7 bases identical to TRBD1. V gave up 8 bases and J gave up 0 bases; unmatched junction bases: 1. The germline gives CDR1 ENHRY, CDR2 SYGVKD. There are 12 residues in the CDR3. CDR3 amino acids: CAIGDSSYEQYF. The CDR3, as DNA: TGTGCCATCGGGGACAGCTCCTACGAGCAGTACTTC.

The V and J genes are TRBV7-7 and TRBJ2-1; 9 nucleotides agree with TRBD1. This CDR3 is built from 14 residues. Germline values: CDR1 SSHAT, CDR2 FNYEAQ (reference sequence). V dropped 2 bases and J dropped 5; count of bases not matched to a gene: 1. CDR3 coding DNA: TGTGCCAGCAGCTTAAGGACAGGGGACAATGAGCAGTTCTTC. Protein product: CASSLRTGDNEQFF.

This clone was picked up a small number of times. The J gene is TRBJ1-1, the V gene TRBV6-6; weak D call: TRBD1 (5 bases). The length of the CDR3 is 13 residues. V was trimmed by 6 bases and J by 5 bases, leaving 13 bases between them. Germline CDR1 and CDR2: MNHNY and SVGAGI (reference sequence). The CDR3 coding sequence is TGTGCCAGCAGGCCAGGGTTCGGGACTGAAGCTTTCTTT. It codes for CASRPGFGTEAFF.

The chain joins TRBV19 to TRBJ1-6, with 7 bases aligning to TRBD1. Trimming at V came to 5 bases and at J to 6 bases, leaving 7 bases not matched to a gene. CDR1 and CDR2 from the germline V gene are LNHDA and SQIVND (reference sequence). This CDR3 has 15 amino acids. The CDR3 sequence: CASSPTGIVNSPLHF. CDR3 coding DNA: TGTGCCAGTAGTCCGACAGGGATCGTTAATTCACCCCTCCACTTT. The full variable domain, with the rest looked up from reference TRBV19 and TRBJ1-6, is DGGITQSPKYLFRKEGQNVTLSCEQNLNHDAMYWYRQDPGQGLRLIYYSQIVNDFQKGDIAEGYSVSREKKESFPLTVTSAQKNPTAFYLCASSPTGIVNSPLHFGNGTRLTVT.

V gene TRBV28 combines with J gene TRBJ2-7; TRBD1 aligns across 7 bases. Trimming cost V 5 bases and J 2 bases; bases outside gene matches: 6. CDR3 size: 14 residues. Germline loops: CDR1 MDHEN, CDR2 SYDVKM. CDR3 amino acids: CASSPLDRAYEQYF. CDR3 nucleotides: TGTGCCAGCAGTCCTCTAGACAGGGCCTACGAGCAGTACTTC. The full variable domain, rest sourced from reference TRBV28 and TRBJ2-7, is DVKVTQSSRYLVKRTGEKVFLECVQDMDHENMFWYRQDPGLGLRLIYFSYDVKMKEKGDIPEGYSVSREKKERFSLILESASTNQTSMYLCASSPLDRAYEQYFGPGTRLTVT.